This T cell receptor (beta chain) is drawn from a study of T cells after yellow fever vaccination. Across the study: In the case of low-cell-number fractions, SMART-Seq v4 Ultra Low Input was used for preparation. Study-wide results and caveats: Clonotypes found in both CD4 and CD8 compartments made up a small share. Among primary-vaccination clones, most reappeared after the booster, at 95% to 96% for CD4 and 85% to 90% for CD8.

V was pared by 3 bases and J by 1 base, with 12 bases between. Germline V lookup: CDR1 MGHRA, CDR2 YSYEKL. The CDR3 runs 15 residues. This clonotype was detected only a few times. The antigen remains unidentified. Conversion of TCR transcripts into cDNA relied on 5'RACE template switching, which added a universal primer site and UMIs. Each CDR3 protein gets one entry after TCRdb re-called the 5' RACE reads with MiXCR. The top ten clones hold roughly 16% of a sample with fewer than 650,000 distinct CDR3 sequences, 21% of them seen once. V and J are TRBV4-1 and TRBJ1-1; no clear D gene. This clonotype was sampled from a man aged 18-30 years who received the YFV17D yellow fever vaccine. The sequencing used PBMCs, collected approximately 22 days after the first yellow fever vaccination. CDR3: CASSQATPENTEAFF. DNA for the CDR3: TGCGCCAGCAGCCAGGCTACACCGGAGAACACTGAAGCTTTCTTT.